This TCR beta chain was captured in a study of blood T cell repertoires in COVID-19. The germline V gene has CDR1 SGDLS and CDR2 YYNGEE. V lost 0 bases, J lost 2 bases, and 15 bases lay in between. The CDR3 length is 16 residues. The protocol was immunoSEQ multiplex PCR, while the TCRdb copy is restricted to in-frame clones and leaves out a portion. The sample consists of a few hundred thousand clones, approximately 82% of them appearing once. The clonotype was recovered from a young woman with acute or convalescent COVID-19. This rearrangement joins TRBV9 to TRBJ2-7, with D possibly being TRBD2 (5 bases). Sample: peripheral blood. The CDR3 loop is CASSVDATGMAYEQYF. The CDR3 nucleotides are TGTGCCAGCAGCGTAGATGCAACGGGAATGGCCTACGAGCAGTACTTC.